This TCR beta chain was recovered during a study of CD8 T cells in Susac syndrome (dated by TCRdb to the late 2010s). With regard to the full study: Whether CD8+ T cell activation and differentiation in Susac syndrome was antigen driven was tested using repertoire sequencing. CD8+ T cell repertoire clonality was compared between approximately 12 healthy donors, about 14 Susac syndrome patients and around 15 multiple sclerosis patients.

The full study reports these points: The study acknowledged that relatively few individuals were included in the TCR sequencing and HLA analysis.

As concerns this clonotype: Its antigen is still unknown. There are no base qualities to consult, and no much larger clone falls within one base.

RNA was extracted with the RNeasy kit and 0.5 to 1 ug was reverse transcribed using random hexamers. The immunoSEQ multiplex PCR assay, covering 54 Vbeta and 13 Jbeta segments, was used to amplify TCR beta CDR3 regions. PCR amplification bias was corrected using a synthetic template baseline for primer optimization and computational correction. Turning to the authors' computational methods: Reads were annotated to V, D and J genes according to IMGT and were analyzed with immunoSEQ Analyzer, with only productive sequences retained. Clonality was computed as one minus Shannon entropy normalized by log2 of the number of productive unique sequences. Public and private clones were assessed among the 100 most prevalent clones of each patient and control. Clones were defined as Susac-specific when absent from the healthy and MS cohorts, from about 1,100 published viral clones and from other ImmuneACCESS disease sequences. TCRdb trimmed the raw reads at Q25, called clones with MiXCR and kept productive beta chains. Every distinct CDR3 protein forms one entry, paired with its most common genes and DNA. The V and J calls come from TCRdb's annotation, not from the publication. This sample holds approximately 80,000 distinct CDR3 sequences; roughly nine tenths were observed only once. The biggest ten clones account for around 0.5% of the sample.

As encoded in the germline V gene (reference sequence), CDR1 is MNHEY while CDR2 is SMNVEV. The V end gives up 5 bases and the J end 7 bases, leaving 7 bases in the junction not matched to a gene. The CDR3 runs 15 amino acids, cysteine and phenylalanine included. Left in the record is the CDR3 DNA by itself, 45 bases read in frame from the first base. Peripheral blood CD8+ and CD4+ T cells from healthy donors, Susac syndrome patients and multiple sclerosis patients were profiled by high-throughput TCR beta sequencing. The multiple sclerosis controls were treatment-naive patients whose relapsing-remitting disease, either stable or active, fulfilled the revised McDonald criteria. CD8+ TEMRA cells were enriched by FACS, while bulk CD8+ and CD4+ T cells were purified by magnetic negative isolation. Blood was collected in EDTA tubes and processed within 24 hours, with PBMCs isolated through density gradient centrifugation. PBMCs intended for TCR sequencing were cryopreserved in liquid nitrogen and thawed later in a water bath at 37 degrees C. The sorted or isolated CD4+, CD8+ and CD8+ TEMRA cells reached a purity of at least 90%.

The TCR comes from a human donor with multiple sclerosis. The sequence links TRBV27 to TRBJ2-7; 14 junctional bases match TRBD2. Sequenced sample: CD8+ T cells from PBMCs. The nucleotide sequence reads TGTGCCAGCAGTCCAGGACTAGCGGGGGGAAGAGAGCAGTACTTC. The resulting protein is CASSPGLAGGREQYF.